This T cell receptor beta chain stems from a study of tissue-resident memory T cells in lung cancer (dated by TCRdb to between 2018 and 2021). Broadly, across the study: Paired tumor TRM and tumor non-TRM populations from roughly 11 lung cancer patients were compared using TCR beta-chain sequencing.

Paper-wide results and their limitations: Compared with tumor non-TRM cells, tumor TRM cells had a significantly more restricted TCR repertoire, with lower Shannon-Wiener and inverse Simpson diversity. Expanded clonotypes accounted for around 75% of tumor TRM repertoires on average, versus 52% of tumor non-TRM repertoires.

A BD FACSAria-II was used to sort CD8+ T cells by CD103 expression straight into ice-cold TRIzol LS reagent. Freshly resected lung tumor tissue was obtained at surgical resection. After Fc receptor blocking, the fresh cells were stained for CD45, CD4, CD3, CD8A and CD103, and DAPI served for live/dead discrimination. A miRNeasy kit was used to purify total RNA from the sorted CD103+ and CD103- CD8+ T cells. Tumor-infiltrating CD8+ cytotoxic T cells were sorted by CD103 expression to separate tissue-resident memory (TRM) cells from non-TRM cells. The donors had treatment-naive lung cancer. Patients with respiratory malignancies who were newly diagnosed and untreated were recruited prospectively after referral. This clonotype counts as medium-sized (0.01 to 0.1%). What antigen it recognizes has not been identified. Nothing much larger sits one base from this clone, and base qualities are not available.

The CDR3 covers 16 residues, taking in both the cysteine and the phenylalanine. This entry keeps only the CDR3 DNA: 48 bases, framed from base 1. Based on the germline V gene, the CDR1 and CDR2 sequences are KGHSH and LQKENI. V loses 0 bases of germline sequence and J loses 0 bases, and the interval between the two ends is 8 bases. TCRdb lists the instrument as Illumina MiSeq. Unique molecular identifiers were built into the TCR sequencing libraries, which were indexed using TruSeq single indexes. Under the source paper's analysis protocol: TCR reads were mapped and error-corrected with MIGEC v1.2.7, then analyzed with VDJtools v1.1.7, both using default settings. Shannon-Wiener and inverse Simpson indices were computed in VDJtools to quantify repertoire diversity. Expanded TCRbeta clonotypes were defined by a frequency threshold of at least three. Statistical comparisons of TCR diversity between tumor TRM and non-TRM populations used Wilcoxon rank-sum tests across 9 to 11 patients. TCRdb passed the public sequencing reads through fastp at Q25 and MiXCR, retaining productive beta sequences. One record per CDR3 amino acid sequence lists the most common genes and DNA. TCRdb, not the original authors, processed these V and J calls. The sample data list 150 to 200 distinct CDR3 sequences, and about 10% of these were observed just once. The top ten clones comprise roughly 39% of the sample.

The receptor chain draws on TRBV18 and TRBJ1-4; confidence is insufficient to name the D gene. The specimen sequenced was CD103- CD8+ T cells from lung tumor tissue. The cell subset or site label here, explained by the study, means: non-TRM CD8+ CTLs. This sequence was found in a human donor with treatment-naive lung cancer (subtype not recorded). In nucleotide form, the sequence is TGTGCCAGCTCACCACCTGACAACCCAACTAATGAAAAACTGTTTTTT. Protein translation: CASSPPDNPTNEKLFF.